The present TCR beta chain was sequenced within a study of response to subunit inactivated influenza vaccine. Study-level points and caveats: Every seasonal influenza vaccination brings in few new T cells, the authors suggested.

TCRdb ran MiXCR on the RT-PCR reads and lists one entry per CDR3 protein. The sample has hundreds of thousands of distinct CDR3 sequences, about 11% seen once. The CDR3 length is 12 residues. CDR1 and CDR2 from the germline V gene are DFQATT and SNEGSKA (reference sequence). On this clonotype: The antigen remains unidentified.

This same sample was also taken into another study, of T cells expressing NK-cell markers. That work contributes: Template switching by 5'RACE with UMIs generated the TCR beta cDNA. For several donors, the dominant NKG2C+ clonotypes made up about 1.0-7.5% of their CD8+ T cells.

The chain links TRBV20-1 to TRBJ2-7; a possible D gene is TRBD1 (6 bases). The clonotype comes from a man aged 50 to 59 who received an inactivated influenza vaccine. The material was PBMCs from blood, obtained on the day of vaccination. DNA of the CDR3: TGCAGAGTGGGGACACATTCCTACGAGCAGTACTTC. This sequence encodes CRVGTHSYEQYF.